This T cell receptor beta chain was found in a study of blood T cell repertoires in COVID-19. Across the study: Donors in Cohort 3 who had recovered were those with two negative PCRs, healthcare professional clearance, or resolution of their symptoms. Both acute and convalescent COVID-19 samples were obtained from the United States, Italy and Spain.

Assay used: immunoSEQ multiplex PCR; TCRdb lists only in-frame clones, some missing. The sample holds under 200,000 clones, around 80% seen once. The CDR3 is made up of 19 amino acids. The germline gives CDR1 SGHRS, CDR2 YFSETQ. Trimming removed 2 bases at V and 0 bases at J, with 18 bases between. All enrollees were about 18 to 89 years old and from some 24 US areas. This chain uses TRBV5-1 with TRBJ2-6; D unclear. This TCR was recovered from a woman in her seventies in a cohort exposed to, infected with or recovered from COVID-19 (not recorded which). Sequenced material: PBMCs or T cells enriched from blood (not recorded which). The CDR3 loop is CASSFYGGQVFSGANVLTF. CDR3 sequence (DNA): TGCGCCAGCAGCTTTTATGGTGGGCAGGTTTTCTCTGGGGCCAACGTCCTGACTTTC.